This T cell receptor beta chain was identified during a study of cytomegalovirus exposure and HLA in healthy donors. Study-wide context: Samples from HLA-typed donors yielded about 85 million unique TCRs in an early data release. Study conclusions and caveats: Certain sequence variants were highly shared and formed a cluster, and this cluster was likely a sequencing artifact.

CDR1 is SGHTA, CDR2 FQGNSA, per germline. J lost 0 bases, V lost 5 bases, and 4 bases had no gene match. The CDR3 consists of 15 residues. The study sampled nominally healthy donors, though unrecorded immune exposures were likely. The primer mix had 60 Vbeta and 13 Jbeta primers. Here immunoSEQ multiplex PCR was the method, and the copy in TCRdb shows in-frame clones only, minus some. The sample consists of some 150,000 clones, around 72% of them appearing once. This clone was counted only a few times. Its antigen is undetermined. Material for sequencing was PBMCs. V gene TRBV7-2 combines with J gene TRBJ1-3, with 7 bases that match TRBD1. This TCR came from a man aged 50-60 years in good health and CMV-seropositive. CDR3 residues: CASSTGTVSGNTIYF. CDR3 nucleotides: TGTGCCAGCAGCACCGGGACAGTCTCTGGAAACACCATATATTTT.